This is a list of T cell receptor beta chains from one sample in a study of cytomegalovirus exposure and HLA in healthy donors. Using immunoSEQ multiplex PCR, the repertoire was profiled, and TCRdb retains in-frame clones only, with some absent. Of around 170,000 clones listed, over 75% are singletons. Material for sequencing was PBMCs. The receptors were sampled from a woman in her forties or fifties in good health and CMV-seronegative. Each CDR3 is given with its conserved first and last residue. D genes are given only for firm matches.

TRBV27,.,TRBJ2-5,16,CASSPLGGTDQETQYF
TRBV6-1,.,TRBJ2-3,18,CASSEEWGGSGKADTQYF
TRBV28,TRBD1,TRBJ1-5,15,CASSFGQGSNQPQHF
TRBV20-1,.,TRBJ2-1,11,CSASSGNEQFF
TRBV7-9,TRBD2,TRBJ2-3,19,CASSLVGRKAGVATDTQYF
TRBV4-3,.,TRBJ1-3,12,CASSQTGGYLYF
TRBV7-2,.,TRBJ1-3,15,CASSFTAASGNTIYF
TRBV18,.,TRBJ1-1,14,CASSRRFSDTEAFF
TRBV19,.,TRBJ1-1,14,CASSTVWSRPEAFF
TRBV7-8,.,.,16,CASSLVLSGTSYEQYF
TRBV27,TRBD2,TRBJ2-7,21,CASSPPGRPLAGGQRTYEQYF
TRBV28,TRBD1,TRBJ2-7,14,CASSSPAQGNEQYF
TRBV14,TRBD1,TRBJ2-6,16,CASSQVGGVGANGLTF
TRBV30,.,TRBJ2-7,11,CAVAQLYEQYF
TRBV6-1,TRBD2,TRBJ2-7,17,CASSEGVAGVVSYEQYF
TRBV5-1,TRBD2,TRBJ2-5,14,CASSLIGGQETQYF
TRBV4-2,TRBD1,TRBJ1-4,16,CASSQVRRGESEKLFF
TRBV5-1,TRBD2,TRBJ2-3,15,CASSISGKPTDTQYF
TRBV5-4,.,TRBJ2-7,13,CASSLDRIYEQYF
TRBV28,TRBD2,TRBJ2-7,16,CASSLSSGAPSYEQYF
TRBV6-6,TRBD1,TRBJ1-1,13,CASSQGALTEAFF
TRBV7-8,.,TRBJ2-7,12,CASSSLWAEQYF
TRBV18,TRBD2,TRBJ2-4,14,CASSPRPGGDIQYF
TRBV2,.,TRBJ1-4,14,CASSVGAGYEKLFF
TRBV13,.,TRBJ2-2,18,CASSLDSPWGAGTGELFF
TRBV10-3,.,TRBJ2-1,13,CAATGPTYNEQFF
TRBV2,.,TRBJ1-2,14,CASSTPGTSYGYTF
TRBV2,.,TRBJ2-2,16,CASSEAGGPSTGELFF
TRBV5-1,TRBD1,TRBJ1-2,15,CASSSTTGGNYGYTF
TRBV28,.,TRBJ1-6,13,CASKGSENSPLHF
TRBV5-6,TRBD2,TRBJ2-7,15,CASSLEPSGSHEQYF
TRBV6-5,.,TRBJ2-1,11,CASSYRGKQFF
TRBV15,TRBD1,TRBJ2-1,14,CATSRQDRVNEQFF
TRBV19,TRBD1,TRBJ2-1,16,CASSMAGTGGYNEQFF
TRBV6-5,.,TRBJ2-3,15,CASSYWGTSTDTQYF
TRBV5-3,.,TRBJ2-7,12,CARSRGCYEQYF
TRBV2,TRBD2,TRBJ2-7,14,CASRAGVVTYEQYF
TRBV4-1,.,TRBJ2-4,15,CASSQDRLAKNIQYF
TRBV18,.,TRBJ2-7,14,CASSPLASSYEQYF
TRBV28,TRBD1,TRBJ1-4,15,CASSTQGAYGEKLFF